The rows below give T cell receptor beta chains drawn from one sample of a study of blood T cell repertoires in COVID-19. Method: immunoSEQ multiplex PCR; TCRdb's copy keeps in-frame clones and lacks some. The repertoire consists of around 160,000 clones, with around 80% occurring once and the leading ten covering over 12%. Specimen: peripheral blood. These TCRs come from a human donor with acute or convalescent COVID-19. The donor label of this sample is uncertain. Each CDR3 is given with its conserved first and last residue. The D gene is left open where the match is weak. Size is stated for part of the rows, as once, few or many counts, or as a class when the clone is expanded.

TRBJ1-2 | - | - | TRBV25-1 | TGTGCCAGCAGTGACGGGCAGGGTAACTATGGCTACACCTTC | CASSDGQGNYGYTF
TRBJ1-2 | TRBD1 | - | TRBV5-1 | TGCGCCAGCAGCCTTTGGACAGGGGGCAATGGCTACACCTTC | CASSLWTGGNGYTF
TRBJ2-6 | - | - | TRBV27 | TGTGCCAGCAGTTCCCCCCGGGATAACAACGTCCTGACTTTC | CASSSPRDNNVLTF
TRBJ1-3 | - | - | TRBV19 | TGTGCCAGTAGTACTTCCCGACAGAGTTCCATATATTTT | CASSTSRQSSIYF
TRBJ1-6 | - | - | TRBV13 | TGTGCCAGCAGCACAGGACCGTCGCCCTATAATTCACCCCTCCACTTT | CASSTGPSPYNSPLHF
TRBJ1-1 | - | - | TRBV6-2/TRBV6-3 | TGTGCCAGCAGCCGCAGCGCGCTCTTCCTTGAAGCTTTCTTT | CASSRSALFLEAFF
TRBJ2-5 | TRBD1 | - | TRBV11-2 | TGTGCCAGCAGCTTAGGCCGGGACAGGGGGGCAGAGACCCAGTACTTC | CASSLGRDRGAETQYF
TRBJ2-1 | TRBD2 | - | TRBV5-5 | TGTGCCAGCAGCTTTGTCATCTTGCGGGGGGACACATACAATGAGCAGTTCTTC | CASSFVILRGDTYNEQFF
TRBJ2-1 | TRBD2 | once | TRBV5-5 | TGTGCCAGCAGCTACGGACTAGCTGGCGATGAGCAGTTCTTC | CASSYGLAGDEQFF
TRBJ1-4 | - | few | TRBV5-1 | TGCGCCAGCAGCTTGAAGCCTAATGAAAAACTGTTTTTT | CASSLKPNEKLFF
TRBJ2-1 | - | - | TRBV7-9 | TGTGCCAGCAGCTCACAGTCACGACAGGACAATGAGCAGTTCTTC | CASSSQSRQDNEQFF
TRBJ1-2 | - | few | TRBV5-8 | TGTGCCAGCAGCCCGGGGGAGGGGGTAATCTATGGCTACACCTTC | CASSPGEGVIYGYTF
TRBJ2-4 | TRBD1 | - | TRBV6-2/TRBV6-3 | TGTGCCAGCAGTTCACGACAGGGTCGGAACATTCAGTACTTC | CASSSRQGRNIQYF
TRBJ1-1 | - | - | TRBV3-1/TRBV3-2 | TGTGCCAGCAGCCAAGCGGACGCAAGGGGTGAAGCTTTCTTT | CASSQADARGEAFF
TRBJ1-1 | - | - | TRBV7-9 | TGTGCCAGCACGGCGATCTCCGGGGCTGAAGCTTTCTTT | CASTAISGAEAFF
TRBJ2-2 | - | - | TRBV6-2/TRBV6-3 | TGTGCCAGCAGTTTCGACAGAAACACCGGGGAGCTGTTTTTT | CASSFDRNTGELFF
TRBJ2-5 | - | once | TRBV5-6 | TGTGCCAGCAGCTTTCCAGGCGCAAACAACCAAGAGACCCAGTACTTC | CASSFPGANNQETQYF
TRBJ2-7 | TRBD1 | - | TRBV10-3 | TGTGCCATCAGTCCGGGACAGGGGTACGAGCAGTACTTC | CAISPGQGYEQYF
TRBJ1-1 | - | - | TRBV6-6 | TGTGCCAGCACCCGTCTTGCTGAAGCTTTCTTT | CASTRLAEAFF
TRBJ1-1 | - | - | TRBV19 | TGTGCCAGTAGCGAGACAAGGAACACTGAAGCTTTCTTT | CASSETRNTEAFF
TRBJ2-7 | TRBD1 | - | TRBV19 | TGTGCCAGTACGGACAGGGGGAGATACGAGCAGTACTTC | CASTDRGRYEQYF
TRBJ1-2 | TRBD1 | few | TRBV5-1 | TGCGCCAGCAGCGTGGGACAGGGAAACTATGGCTACACCTTC | CASSVGQGNYGYTF
TRBJ1-5 | - | - | TRBV30 | TGTGCCTGGAGTGTCGGGGGCCCCGGGGGGCATCTGCCCCAGCATTTT | CAWSVGGPGGHLPQHF
TRBJ1-2 | TRBD1 | once | TRBV27 | TGTGCCAGCAGTCACTTTCGGACAGGGGACTATGGCTACACCTTC | CASSHFRTGDYGYTF
TRBJ1-5 | - | - | TRBV30 | TGTGCCTGGAGTTGGGGGGGAGGAAGCAATCAGCCCCAGCATTTT | CAWSWGGGSNQPQHF
TRBJ2-7 | TRBD1 | - | TRBV2 | TGTGCCAGCAGTGCGACAGGGTATTTCAGCGAGCAGTACTTC | CASSATGYFSEQYF
TRBJ1-4 | TRBD1 | - | TRBV10-3 | TGTGCCATCAGGGAGGGGGCGACGAATGAAAAACTGTTTTTT | CAIREGATNEKLFF
TRBJ1-3 | TRBD1 | - | TRBV5-1 | TGCGCCAGCAGTGACAGGGGGCACCCTGGAAACACCATATATTTT | CASSDRGHPGNTIYF
TRBJ1-1 | TRBD1 | - | TRBV19 | TGTGCCAGTACCCTAACAGGGGCCTACACTGAAGCTTTCTTT | CASTLTGAYTEAFF
TRBJ1-3 | TRBD1 | - | TRBV10-3 | TGTGCCATCAGCCACCGTGGACAGGGGCAGGATTCGCGCCGAAACACCATATATTTT | CAISHRGQGQDSRRNTIYF
TRBJ1-4 | - | - | TRBV27 | TGTGCCAGCAGTTTACAGGGTGCGACTAATGAAAAACTGTTTTTT | CASSLQGATNEKLFF
TRBJ2-7 | TRBD2 | - | TRBV19 | TGTGCCAGTAGTACCCGGGGGGGAATCTACGAGCAGTACTTC | CASSTRGGIYEQYF
TRBJ2-2 | - | - | TRBV27 | TGTGCCAGCAGTTTATTTTCCTGGGGAGGCGGGGAGCTGTTTTTT | CASSLFSWGGGELFF
TRBJ1-2 | - | - | TRBV6-5 | TGTGCCAGCAGGGTACAGGGAGCTAACTATGGCTACACCTTC | CASRVQGANYGYTF
TRBJ1-5 | - | - | TRBV18 | TGTGCCAGCTCGGCAGACTTCAATCAGCCCCAGCATTTT | CASSADFNQPQHF
TRBJ2-2 | TRBD1 | once | TRBV6-6 | TGTGCCAGCAGTCGGGGGACAGGGTTTACCGGGGAGCTGTTTTTT | CASSRGTGFTGELFF
TRBJ2-5 | - | - | TRBV10-2 | TGCGCCAGCAGGGCCCGGGTTCAAGAGACCCAGTACTTC | CASRARVQETQYF
TRBJ2-7 | - | - | TRBV11-1 | TGTGCCAGCAGCTTGTCCGCACCCCTATCCTACGAGCAGTACTTC | CASSLSAPLSYEQYF